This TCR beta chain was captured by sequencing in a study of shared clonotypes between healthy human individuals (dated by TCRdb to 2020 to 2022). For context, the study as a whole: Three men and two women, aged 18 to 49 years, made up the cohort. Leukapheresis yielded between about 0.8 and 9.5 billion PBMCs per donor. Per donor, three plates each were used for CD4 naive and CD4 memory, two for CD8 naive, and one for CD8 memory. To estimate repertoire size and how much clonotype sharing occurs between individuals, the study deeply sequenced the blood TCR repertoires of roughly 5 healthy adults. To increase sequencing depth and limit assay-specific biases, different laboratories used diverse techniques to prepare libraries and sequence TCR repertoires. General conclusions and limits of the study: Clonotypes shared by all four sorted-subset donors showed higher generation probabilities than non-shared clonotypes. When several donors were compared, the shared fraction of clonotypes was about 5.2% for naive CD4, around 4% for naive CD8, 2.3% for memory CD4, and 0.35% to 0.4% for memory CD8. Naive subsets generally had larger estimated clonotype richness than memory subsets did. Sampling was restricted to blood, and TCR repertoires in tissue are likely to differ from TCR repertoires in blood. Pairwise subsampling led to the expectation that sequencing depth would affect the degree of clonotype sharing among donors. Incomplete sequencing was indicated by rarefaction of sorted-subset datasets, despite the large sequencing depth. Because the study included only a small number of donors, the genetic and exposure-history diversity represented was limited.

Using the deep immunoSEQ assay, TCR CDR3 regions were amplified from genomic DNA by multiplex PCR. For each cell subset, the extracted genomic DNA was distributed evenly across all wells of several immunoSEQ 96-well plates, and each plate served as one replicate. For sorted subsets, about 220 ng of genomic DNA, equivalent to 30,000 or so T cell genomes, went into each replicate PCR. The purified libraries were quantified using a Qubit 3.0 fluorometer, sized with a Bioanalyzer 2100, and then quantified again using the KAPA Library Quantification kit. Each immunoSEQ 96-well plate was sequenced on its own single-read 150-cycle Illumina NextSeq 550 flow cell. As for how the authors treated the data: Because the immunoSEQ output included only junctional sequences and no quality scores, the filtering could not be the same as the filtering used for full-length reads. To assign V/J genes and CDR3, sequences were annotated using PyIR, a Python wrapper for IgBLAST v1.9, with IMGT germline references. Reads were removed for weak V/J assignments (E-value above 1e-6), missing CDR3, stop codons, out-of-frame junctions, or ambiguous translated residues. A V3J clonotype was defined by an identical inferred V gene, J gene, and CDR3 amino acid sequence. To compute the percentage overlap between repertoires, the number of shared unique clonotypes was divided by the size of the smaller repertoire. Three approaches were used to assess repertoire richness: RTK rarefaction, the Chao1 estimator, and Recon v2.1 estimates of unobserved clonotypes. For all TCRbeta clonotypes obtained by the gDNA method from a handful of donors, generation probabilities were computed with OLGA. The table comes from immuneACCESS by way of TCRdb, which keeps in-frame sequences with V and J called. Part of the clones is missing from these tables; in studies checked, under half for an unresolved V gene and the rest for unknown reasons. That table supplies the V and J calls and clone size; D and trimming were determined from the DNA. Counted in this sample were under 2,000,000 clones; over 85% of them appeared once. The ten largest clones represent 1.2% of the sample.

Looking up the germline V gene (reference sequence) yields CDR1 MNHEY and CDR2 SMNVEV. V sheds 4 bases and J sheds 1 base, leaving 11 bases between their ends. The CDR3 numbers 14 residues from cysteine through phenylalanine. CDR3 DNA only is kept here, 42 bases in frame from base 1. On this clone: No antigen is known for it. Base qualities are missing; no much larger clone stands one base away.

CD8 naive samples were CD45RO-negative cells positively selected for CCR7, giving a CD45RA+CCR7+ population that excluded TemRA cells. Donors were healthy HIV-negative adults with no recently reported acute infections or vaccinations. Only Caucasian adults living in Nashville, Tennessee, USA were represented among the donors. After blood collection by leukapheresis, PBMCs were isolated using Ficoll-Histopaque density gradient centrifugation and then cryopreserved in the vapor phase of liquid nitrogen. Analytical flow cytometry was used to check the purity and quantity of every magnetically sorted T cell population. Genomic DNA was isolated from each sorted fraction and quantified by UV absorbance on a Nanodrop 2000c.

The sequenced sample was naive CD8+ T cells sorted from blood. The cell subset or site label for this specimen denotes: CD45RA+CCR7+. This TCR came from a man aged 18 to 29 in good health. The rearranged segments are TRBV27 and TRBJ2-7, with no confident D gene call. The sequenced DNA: TGTGCCAGCAGTTCGACGACACAATCCTACGAGCAGTACTTC. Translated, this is CASSSTTQSYEQYF.